This TCR beta chain was sequenced for a study of CD8 T cells in ankylosing spondylitis (dated by TCRdb to about 2017). For the study in its entirety: T cell receptor beta repertoires were profiled in healthy donors and ankylosing spondylitis patients so that disease-linked TCR variants could be found. The full study cohort comprised 25 or so ankylosing spondylitis patients and approximately 100 healthy donors. Samples of peripheral blood were taken, and for ankylosing spondylitis patients, synovial fluid was collected as well.

V loses 4 bases of germline sequence and J loses 5 bases, and the interval between the two ends is 14 bases. Based on the germline V gene, the CDR1 and CDR2 sequences are SGHTA and FQGNSA. The CDR3 holds 14 amino acids from the cysteine to the phenylalanine. Only the CDR3 part of the read is kept: 42 bases, read in frame from the first base. Turning to this clonotype: Its specific antigen is unknown. No clone much larger than this one lies a single base away; base qualities are absent.

Study-wide findings and limitations: Some TCR beta motif variants had previously been reported in synovial fluid and blood of reactive arthritis patients, which suggested common disease-initiation mechanisms. The disease-linked clones showed a CD8+ phenotype and occurred at relatively low frequencies in peripheral blood. The disease-linked clones were reported as significantly enriched in matched synovial fluid samples from ankylosing spondylitis patients. A TCR beta motif made up of under ten highly homologous amino acid variants appeared to be characteristic of blood from ankylosing spondylitis patients.

Data came from an Illumina HiSeq 2500. Quantitative 5'-RACE with molecular barcodes was used to prepare TCR beta libraries. The study's processing was this. To identify disease-linked TCR variants, a new computational method was used, one built on a probabilistic model of VDJ rearrangement. TCRdb passed the public sequencing reads through fastp at Q25 and MiXCR, retaining productive beta sequences. Each CDR3 protein gets just one entry, which takes the most common genes and DNA from the rows behind it. Clone size and V and J calls follow TCRdb, not the original study. The sample has about 360,000 distinct CDR3 sequences on record, roughly 14% of them singletons. 0.85% to 1.4% of the sample is taken by the ten largest.

The sequence was obtained from a male donor with ankylosing spondylitis or in good health (not recorded which). The sample consisted of blood, either unsorted or a sorted T cell fraction (not recorded which). The chain couples TRBV7-2 to TRBJ2-5; TRBD1 could be the D gene, as 6 bases match. The nucleotides are TGTGCCAGCAGCTGGGACACCAAGAGCGAGACCCAGTACTTC. The translation is CASSWDTKSETQYF.